A selection of T cell receptor beta chains follows, all from one sample in a study of blood T cell repertoires in COVID-19. Only in-frame clones appear in the TCRdb table, and some are missing; sequencing was by immunoSEQ multiplex PCR. The sample shows 250,000 to 350,000 clones, roughly 84% of them seen only once. Material: peripheral blood. The source of these receptors is a human donor with COVID-19, enrolled during active disease. The donor label of this sample is uncertain. Each CDR3 is given without its conserved first and last residue. Clone size appears in some rows only: once, few, many, or a class for an expanded clone.

TRBJ2-5,TRBV9,-,14,ASSALGLAGGETQY
TRBJ1-5,TRBV28,-,11,ASGEYMDQPQH
TRBJ1-1,TRBV20-1,-,9,SASMNTEAF
TRBJ1-2,TRBV24-1,-,9,AKLSPEGYT
TRBJ2-5,TRBV6-5,-,9,ASSSLRTQY
TRBJ1-1,TRBV7-2,-,13,ASSMAVTGFTEAF
TRBJ1-1,TRBV12-3/TRBV12-4,-,10,ASSPRSSEAF
TRBJ2-1,TRBV6-4,-,13,ASSPGVAARGEQF
TRBJ1-2,TRBV6-1,-,13,ASSEAQGANYGYT
TRBJ1-3,TRBV5-6,-,13,ASSSGQLSGNTIY
TRBJ1-3,TRBV30,once,12,AWSGGQGTDGAH
TRBJ2-5,TRBV11-2,-,15,ASSFNRFGVMQETQY
TRBJ1-2,TRBV9,-,12,ASSPQVSNYGYT
TRBJ1-4,TRBV28,-,13,ASSYPTGAIEKLF
TRBJ2-7,TRBV29-1,-,10,SVRDSSYEQY
TRBJ2-5,TRBV5-1,-,13,ASSFLVREQETQY
TRBJ1-2,TRBV25-1,-,12,ASSDFGAGAAYT
TRBJ2-5,TRBV4-1,-,14,ASSQGSGGSGETQY
TRBJ2-1,TRBV11-2,-,15,ASSLEGLAISYNEQF
TRBJ1-1,TRBV18,-,13,ASSRTSTWDTEAF
TRBJ2-7,TRBV9,-,13,ASSVEGQSSYEQY
TRBJ1-5,TRBV2,few,11,ADSQGRDQPQH
TRBJ1-3,TRBV4-2,-,14,ASSQGHRGSGNTIY
TRBJ1-5,TRBV6-2/TRBV6-3,once,13,ASRYRDRPHQPQH
TRBJ2-5,TRBV3-1/TRBV3-2,-,10,ASSPLRETQY
TRBJ1-4,TRBV7-6,-,12,ASSLGGRGEKLF
TRBJ1-4,TRBV3-1/TRBV3-2,-,13,ASSPSHRVNEKLF
TRBJ2-2,TRBV19,once,15,ASSIIQGATSTGELF
TRBJ2-7,TRBV11-2,-,13,ASSLATGGPYEQY
TRBJ2-5,TRBV3-1/TRBV3-2,-,14,ASSFLAGGKGETQY
TRBJ2-1,TRBV5-6,-,14,ASSLGGSGRFVEQF
TRBJ1-2,TRBV25-1,-,13,ASSENDPLFYGYT
TRBJ2-5,TRBV19,-,14,ASSTPGQGSRETQY
TRBJ2-5,TRBV6-1,-,15,ASSEYGASGNRETQY
TRBJ2-5,TRBV7-2,-,13,ASSYVAGSAETQY
TRBJ2-2,TRBV29-1,once,12,SVVGSRGTGELF
TRBJ2-7,TRBV24-1,many,14,ATSDPPGQGSYEQY
TRBJ1-2,TRBV24-1,-,13,ATSDPRQGAEGYT
TRBJ1-5,TRBV9,-,14,ASSVGGTPDNQPQH
TRBJ1-2,TRBV2,-,12,ASSEAPGSYGYT
TRBJ1-6,TRBV25-1,-,14,ASQAAGAAYNSPLH
TRBJ1-5,TRBV6-6,-,15,ASSHNNREGDNQPQH
TRBJ2-1,TRBV5-6,once,13,ASSLELAAYNEQF
TRBJ2-5,TRBV5-6,once,13,ASSKGQGAGETQY
TRBJ1-2,TRBV7-6,-,11,ASSSPEGNGYT